Sequencing of this T cell receptor beta chain was carried out in a study of OX40 agonist ivuxolimab in advanced cancers. About the study: Every 2 weeks, ivuxolimab was infused into the patients intravenously at between 0.01 and 10 mg/kg. Study-level points and caveats: Compared with others, partial responders at 0.1-3.0 mg/kg displayed clonal expansion among the lowest. The authors also found low normalized T-cell clonal expansion in some nonresponders. Which antigen the expanded peripheral T cells recognized is unknown.

The CDR3 is 15 residues long. Germline V gene sequence: CDR1 SQVTM, CDR2 ANQGSEA. V was cut by 3 bases and J by 1 base, with 15 bases left in between. Worth noting for this clone: As yet, its antigen is unknown.

Profiled with immunoSEQ multiplex PCR; TCRdb holds only in-frame clones, not every one. The table includes roughly 60,000 clones, about 85% detected once. This material consisted of CD4+ or CD8+ T cells sorted from blood, taken in a trial of the OX40 agonist ivuxolimab. This sequence originates from an adult with an advanced solid tumor such as melanoma, head and neck, liver or kidney cancer. The chain links TRBV29-1 to TRBJ1-1; D might be TRBD1 (5 bases). CDR3 DNA sequence: TGCAGCGTTGATGACGGGGCTGGAGCGAACACTGAAGCTTTCTTT. Its translation is CSVDDGAGANTEAFF.